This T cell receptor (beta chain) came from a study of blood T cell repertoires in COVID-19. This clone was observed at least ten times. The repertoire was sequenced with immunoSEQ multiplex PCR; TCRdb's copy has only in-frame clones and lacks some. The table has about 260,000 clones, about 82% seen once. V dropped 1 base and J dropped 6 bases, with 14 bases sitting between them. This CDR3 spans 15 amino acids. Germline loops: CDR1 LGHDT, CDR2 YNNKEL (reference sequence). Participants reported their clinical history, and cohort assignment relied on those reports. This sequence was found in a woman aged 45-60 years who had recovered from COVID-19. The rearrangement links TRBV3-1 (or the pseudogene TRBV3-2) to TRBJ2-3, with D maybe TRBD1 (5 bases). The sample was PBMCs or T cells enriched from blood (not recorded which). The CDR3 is CASSQVGARVDTQYF. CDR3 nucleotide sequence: TGTGCCAGCAGCCAAGTTGGGGCTAGGGTGGATACGCAGTATTTT.